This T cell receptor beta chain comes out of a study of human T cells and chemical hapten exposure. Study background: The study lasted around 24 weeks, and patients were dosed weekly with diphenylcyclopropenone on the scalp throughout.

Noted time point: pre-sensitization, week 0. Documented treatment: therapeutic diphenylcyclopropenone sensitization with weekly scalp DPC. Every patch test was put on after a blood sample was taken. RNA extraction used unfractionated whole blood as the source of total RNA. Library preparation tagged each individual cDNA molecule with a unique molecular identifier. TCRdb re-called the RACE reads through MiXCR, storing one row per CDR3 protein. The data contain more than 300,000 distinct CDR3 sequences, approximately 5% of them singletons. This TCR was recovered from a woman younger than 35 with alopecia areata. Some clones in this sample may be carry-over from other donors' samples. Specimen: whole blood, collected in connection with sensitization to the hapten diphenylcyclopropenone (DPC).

In DNA, the CDR3 is TGTGCCAGCAGCCAAACCCAGAGGATCGGGTTTAATGAGCAGTTCTTC. This translates into CASSQTQRIGFNEQFF. The chain uses TRBV14 and TRBJ2-1; D uncertain. V lost 2 bases, J lost 7 bases, and 18 bases lay in between. The germline CDR1 and CDR2 sequences are SGHDN and FVKESK. The CDR3 covers 16 residues.